This TCR beta chain was documented in a study of regulatory T cells in long-lasting Graves disease (dated by TCRdb to the early 2020s). Study-wide context: Persistent Graves' disease was defined as antithyroid drug treatment for over 5 years with persistently positive TSH receptor autoantibodies. Persistent Graves' disease patients were compared with newly diagnosed Graves' disease patients by peripheral blood TCR sequencing and RNA sequencing. The study was conducted in China and was registered as a clinical trial. TCR sequencing covered around 13 persistent and around 20 newly diagnosed Graves' disease patients, around 35 samples in total. On average, persistent Graves' disease patients in the clinical cohort had been on antithyroid drugs for eight to twelve years. Overall results and qualifications from the work: A larger number of public clonotypes was shared among persistent patients (approximately 3,000) than among newly diagnosed patients (about 990). The study examined only peripheral blood because the primary lesion, thyroid tissue, could not be accessed. The authors acknowledged the small sample size as a limitation that may reduce accuracy. Compared with newly diagnosed patients, persistent Graves' disease patients had lower TCR Shannon entropy and fewer highly expanded clones, which suggests clonal expansion. Persistent disease showed preferential use of TRBV28, TRBJ1-2 and TRBJ2-5, whereas newly diagnosed disease favored TRBV20-1 and TRBJ2-1. Sequencing and analysis were limited to the TCR beta chain.

The library was obtained by multiplex PCR. The data were produced on an Illumina HiSeq 4000. iRepertoire HTBI primers and Arm-PCR amplification of CDR3 regions were used to construct TCR beta libraries. Gel purification was performed on PCR products prior to sequencing. The original pipeline was this. Gene usage analysis of CDR3 amino acid clonotypes relied on the roughly 67 TRBV and over 13 TRBJ segments identified across samples. Filtered high-quality paired reads were merged into contigs using COPE and FqMerger. BLAST was used to align contigs to IMGT TRBV, TRBD and TRBJ reference genes, and CDR3 was defined according to IMGT. Any clonotype with a frequency above 0.1% was classified as a highly expanded clone. Shannon entropy served as the measure of repertoire diversity, while the Gini coefficient captured V-J evenness. Clonotypes shared by more than one individual were considered public. Clones were called with MiXCR by TCRdb after fastp trimmed the public reads at Q25, and only in-frame beta chains were retained. CDR3 protein sequences are deduplicated, and each keeps its most common genes and DNA. These V and J calls are TCRdb output, not the study's own analysis. This sample gives 400,000 or so distinct CDR3 sequences in total; around 20% of them show up just once. The ten largest clones add up to more than 20% of the sample.

The sample's time point label, decoded: persistent/refractory GD, antithyroid drugs over 5 years with positive TRAb. For both TCR sequencing and RNA sequencing, RNA was extracted from PBMCs using TRIzol. The diagnosis of Graves' disease was made according to American Thyroid Association guidelines. Patients for the study were recruited at an endocrinology department in Xi'an, China. Each patient gave roughly 8.4 milliliters of peripheral blood, collected in an EDTA anticoagulant tube. Ficoll Paque Plus density gradient separation was used to isolate PBMCs, and no further T cell sorting was done. An Agilent 2100 Bioanalyzer and agarose gel were used to check RNA quality, and a NanoDrop 2000 was used to measure RNA concentration. This clonotype was seen at least ten times. Which antigen it targets is not known. Base-call qualities are not available, and no considerably larger clone is one nucleotide away.

The CDR3 covers 14 residues, taking in both the cysteine and the phenylalanine. Here the CDR3 DNA is all that survives: 42 bases in frame from base 1. CDR1 and CDR2 were assigned from the germline V gene as SGHTA and FQGNSA. V is reduced by 6 bases and J by 2 bases, leaving a spacing of 14 bases between them. This chain is built from TRBV7-2 and TRBJ2-7, with TRBD1 tentatively as D gene (6 bases match). Sequenced here: peripheral blood mononuclear cells (PBMCs), sampled when the disease was refractory, from a patient treated with antithyroid drugs. This TCR was recovered from a female donor with Graves disease. The bases read TGTGCCAGCAGTACAGGGTTGGGGGCCTACGAGCAGTACTTC. The resulting protein is CASSTGLGAYEQYF.